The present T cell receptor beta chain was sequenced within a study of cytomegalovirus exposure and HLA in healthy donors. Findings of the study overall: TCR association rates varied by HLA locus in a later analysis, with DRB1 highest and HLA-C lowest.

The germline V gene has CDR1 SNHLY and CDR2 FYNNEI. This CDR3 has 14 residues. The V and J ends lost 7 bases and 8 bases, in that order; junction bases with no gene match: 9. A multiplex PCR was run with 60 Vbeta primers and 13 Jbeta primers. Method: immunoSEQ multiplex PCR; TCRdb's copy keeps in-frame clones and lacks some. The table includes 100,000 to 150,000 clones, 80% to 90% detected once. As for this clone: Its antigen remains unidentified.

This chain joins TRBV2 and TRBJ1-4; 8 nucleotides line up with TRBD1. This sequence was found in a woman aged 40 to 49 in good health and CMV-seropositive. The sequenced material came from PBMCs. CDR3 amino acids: CASIGQGAWEKLFF. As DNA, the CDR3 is TGTGCCAGCATCGGACAGGGCGCTTGGGAAAAACTGTTTTTT.